This paragraph covers one TCR beta chain sequence. Antigen specificity is unknown. This sample is drawn from a study of cytomegalovirus exposure and HLA in healthy donors. Study findings and constraints: Clonal expansion, a later analysis showed, was greater in HLA-associated TCR beta chains than in equally common others. According to an earlier analysis, most TCR beta V segments yielded productive rearrangements about 87% or about 30% of the time.

V lost 1 base and J lost 4, with 14 bases in between. Germline lookup yields CDR1 SQVTM and CDR2 ANQGSEA. The CDR3 consists of 14 residues. PCR primers comprised 60 Vbeta and 13 Jbeta primers. Sequencing used immunoSEQ multiplex PCR; TCRdb keeps in-frame clones, though not all of them. The sample consists of around 130,000 clones, 70% to 85% of them appearing once. This receptor was obtained from a boy younger than 18 in good health and CMV-seronegative. The chain is built from TRBV29-1 and TRBJ2-7, with a weak D call TRBD2 (6 bases). The sequenced material came from PBMCs. CDR3 in amino acids: CSVEVRDSRYEQYF. The CDR3 region has the DNA TGCAGCGTTGAAGTCCGGGACTCTCGGTACGAGCAGTACTTC.